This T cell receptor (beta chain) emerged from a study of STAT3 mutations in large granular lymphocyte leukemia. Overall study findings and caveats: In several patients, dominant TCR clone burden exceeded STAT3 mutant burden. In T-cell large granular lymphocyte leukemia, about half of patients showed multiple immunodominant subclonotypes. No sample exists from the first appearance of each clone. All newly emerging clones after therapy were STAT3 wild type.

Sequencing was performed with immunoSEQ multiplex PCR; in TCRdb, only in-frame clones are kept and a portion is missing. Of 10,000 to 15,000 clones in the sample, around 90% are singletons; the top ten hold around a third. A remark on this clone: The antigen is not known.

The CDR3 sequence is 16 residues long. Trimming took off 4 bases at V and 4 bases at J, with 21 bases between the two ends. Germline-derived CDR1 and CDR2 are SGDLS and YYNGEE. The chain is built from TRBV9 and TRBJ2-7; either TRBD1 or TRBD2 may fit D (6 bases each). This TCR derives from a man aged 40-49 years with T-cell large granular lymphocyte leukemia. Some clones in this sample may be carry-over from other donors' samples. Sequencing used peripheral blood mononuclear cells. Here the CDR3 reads CASSSGGGQLAYEQYF. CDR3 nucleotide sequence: TGTGCCAGCAGCTCCGGAGGGGGACAACTGGCTTACGAGCAGTACTTC.